This paragraph covers one T cell receptor (beta chain) sequence. What it recognizes is unknown. The whole isolated RNA underwent reverse transcription, so sequencing captured expressed TCRB transcripts. The data were produced by immunoSEQ multiplex PCR, yet TCRdb's version contains in-frame clones alone and is incomplete. The profile covers around 260,000 clones, with around 24% appearing a single time and roughly 0.011% taken by the ten largest. Looked up from germline, CDR1 is LNHNV and CDR2 is YYDKDF (reference sequence). CDR3 length: 15 residues. Trimming stripped 0 bases from V and 5 bases from J, with 11 bases between. This record belongs to a study of beta chain features in type 1 diabetes. Overall study context: The patients were much like the healthy donors in age, gender and cell yields. Study outcomes and limitations: Compared with healthy donors, patients appeared to share more similar naive, central memory and regulatory TCRB repertoires. Moderate but significant shortening of TCRB CDR3s was recorded in all four CD4+ subsets from Type 1 diabetes patients.

The chain links TRBV15 to TRBJ2-1; D is undetermined. The sequence was collected from a woman aged 25-40 years with type 1 diabetes. Sequenced: naive CD4+ T cells from blood. This chain's CDR3 is CATSRDTGWDNEQFF. CDR3 DNA sequence: TGTGCCACCAGCAGAGATACGGGTTGGGACAATGAGCAGTTCTTC. The whole variable domain, remainder taken from reference TRBV15 and TRBJ2-1, is DAMVIQNPRYQVTQFGKPVTLSCSQTLNHNVMYWYQQKSSQAPKLLFHYYDKDFNNEADTPDNFQSRRPNTSFCFLDIRSPGLGDTAMYLCATSRDTGWDNEQFFGPGTRLTVL.